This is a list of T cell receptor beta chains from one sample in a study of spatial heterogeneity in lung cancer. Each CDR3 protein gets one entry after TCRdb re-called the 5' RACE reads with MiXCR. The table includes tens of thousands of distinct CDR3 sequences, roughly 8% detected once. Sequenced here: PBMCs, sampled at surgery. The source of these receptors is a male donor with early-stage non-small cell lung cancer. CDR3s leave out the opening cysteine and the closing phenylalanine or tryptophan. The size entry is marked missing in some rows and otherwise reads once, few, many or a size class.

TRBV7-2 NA ASSTGLRGVEQF
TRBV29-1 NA SVEVIQGRNEQF
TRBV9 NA ASSGRAGETQY
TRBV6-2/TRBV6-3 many ASSRLNEKLF
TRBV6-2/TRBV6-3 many ASSYSVDYGYT
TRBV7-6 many ASSLSSNQPQH
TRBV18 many ASSPPGISGNTIY
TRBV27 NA ASSFPSGANVLT
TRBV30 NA ALQQGYGYT
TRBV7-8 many ASSSSATRELF
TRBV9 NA ASSVQGYEETQY
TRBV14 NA ASSQELVNEQF
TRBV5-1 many ASSSGAHRSWDTQY
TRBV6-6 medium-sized ASSSSDIFDTQY
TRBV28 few ASSPGWGPDTEAF
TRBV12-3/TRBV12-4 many ASSSHNTQY
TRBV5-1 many ASSDGQVSTEAF
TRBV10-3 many AIRSSTGSYEQY
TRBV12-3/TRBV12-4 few ASTTGGLGSPLH
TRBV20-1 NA SARDPQGLNTGELF
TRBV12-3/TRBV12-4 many ASSLFEGVETQY
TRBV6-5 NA ASSGTGVMNTEAF
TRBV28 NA ASSLLLEGAF
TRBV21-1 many ASSKRQGANQPQH
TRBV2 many ASSEQALNNEQF
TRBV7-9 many ASSSLAGDNEQF
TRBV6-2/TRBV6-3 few ASSYSAQETQY
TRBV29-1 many SAKKGGQNTGELF
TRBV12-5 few ASGPPHGSEQY
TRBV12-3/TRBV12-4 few ASSRRGIGKAF
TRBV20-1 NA SPTSGGIQETQY
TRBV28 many ASSPTGQVFTEAF
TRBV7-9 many ASRPRQVRTGELF
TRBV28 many ASSFRGVNTEAF
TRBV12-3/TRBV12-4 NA ASSSNSLGEQY
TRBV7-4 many ASSLALGALTEAF
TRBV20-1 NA SVRRFGTPYGYT
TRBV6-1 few ASSDGVGQPQH
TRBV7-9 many ASSEEAVTVTQY
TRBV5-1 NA ASSNQQETQY
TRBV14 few ASSPRTSVFTGELF
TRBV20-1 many SVPTVNTEAF
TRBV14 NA ASSPSRTNYGYT
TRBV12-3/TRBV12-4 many ASSLDLQEEKLF
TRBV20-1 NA SARGGGTSGNGRTDTQY
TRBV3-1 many ASSQGDNQPQH
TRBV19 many ASIPMGEGGNQPQH
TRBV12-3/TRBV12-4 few ASSSPPSYGYT
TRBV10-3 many AISGRSTDTQY
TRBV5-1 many ASSLPSGTEAF
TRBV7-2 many ASSLDRLFEQF
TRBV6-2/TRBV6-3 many ASRSGGVSKNIQY
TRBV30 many AWSVRGANIQY
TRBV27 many ASSLFGGPNTEAF
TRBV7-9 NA ASSPRTENYGYT
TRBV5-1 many ASSLGQPYSNQPQH
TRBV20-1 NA SATSGGPDEQF
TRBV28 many ASSPQDQMAF
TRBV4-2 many ASSQGEGPRNQPQH
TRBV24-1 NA ATSDPGQGDGTDTQY